These 11 T cell receptor beta chains originate from one sample sequenced in a study of blood T cell repertoires in COVID-19. Sequenced by immunoSEQ multiplex PCR; TCRdb stores in-frame clones only, minus some. The table records fewer than 300,000 clones, 88% of them present only once. Sequenced: peripheral blood. The receptors originated from a woman aged 25 to 39 with acute or convalescent COVID-19.

The chain has TRBV3-1 (or the pseudogene TRBV3-2) and TRBJ1-4; the D gene is possibly TRBD1 (5 bases). The CDR3 loop spans 16 amino acids. V was pared by 0 bases and J by 8 bases, with 16 bases between. From germline, CDR1 is LGHDT and CDR2 YNNKEL (reference sequence). The CDR3 loop reads CASSQDPPGLREKLFF. The CDR3 DNA follows: TGTGCCAGCAGCCAAGATCCCCCAGGGCTCCGGGAAAAACTGTTTTTT.

The chain is built from TRBV7-8 and TRBJ1-2, with D tentatively TRBD1 (5 bases). V was shortened by 1 base and J by 4 bases, with 16 bases between the two germline ends. Germline assignment: CDR1 SGHVS and CDR2 FQNEAQ. The CDR3 sequence is 16 residues long. The CDR3 DNA reads TGTGCCAGCAGCTTAGAAGGGCCGGACACGACCTATGGCTACACCTTC. This sequence encodes CASSLEGPDTTYGYTF.

This clone was found a few times. The chain links TRBV9 to TRBJ2-2, with 10 nucleotides matching TRBD2. This CDR3 is 16 amino acids long. After removal of 5 bases from V and 4 bases from J, the junction contained 8 bases not matched to a gene. Germline V gene data show CDR1 as SGDLS and CDR2 as YYNGEE. The CDR3 DNA is TGTGCCAGCAGTCGAAGCGGGAGGGCCGGCACCGGGGAGCTGTTTTTT. It specifies CASSRSGRAGTGELFF.

This sequence joins TRBV10-3 and TRBJ1-1; 11 bases line up with TRBD1. The V segment lost 5 bases and the J segment 4 bases; nucleotides outside the gene matches: 3. The CDR3 spans 14 residues. Per germline, CDR1 ENHRY and CDR2 SYGVKD. This CDR3 is CAISPGQGGTEAFF. CDR3 sequence (DNA): TGTGCCATCAGTCCGGGACAGGGGGGCACTGAAGCTTTCTTT.

This clone appeared a single time. The chain uses TRBV10-3 and TRBJ1-1, with D hard to call. CDR3 length: 15 amino acids. Germline CDR1 reads ENHRY; CDR2 reads SYGVKD. V shed 6 bases and J shed 0 bases, with 14 bases lying between them. The CDR3 spells CAIRDMDSLNTEAFF. CDR3 in DNA: TGTGCCATCAGAGACATGGACTCCCTGAACACTGAAGCTTTCTTT.

This chain uses TRBV4-3 with TRBJ2-1; possibly TRBD2 for D (6 bases). The length of the CDR3 is 13 residues. V was trimmed by 0 bases and J by 6 bases, leaving 6 bases between them. CDR1 is LGHNA and CDR2 is YSLEER in the germline V gene. This CDR3 reads CASSQEAGNEQFF. DNA for the CDR3: TGCGCCAGCAGCCAAGAAGCGGGCAATGAGCAGTTCTTC.

The chain couples TRBV14 to TRBJ2-4, with D tentatively TRBD2 (6 bases). Germline-derived CDR1 and CDR2 are SGHDN and FVKESK. The CDR3 loop spans 18 amino acids. Trimming removed 0 bases at V and 2 bases at J, with 17 bases between. CDR3 protein: CASSQESKAGRPKNIQYF. CDR3 bases: TGTGCCAGCAGCCAAGAGAGTAAGGCGGGGAGGCCCAAAAACATTCAGTACTTC.

The chain couples TRBV13 to TRBJ1-2, with a possible D match to TRBD1 (5 bases). The ends were cut back, 5 bases at V and 0 bases at J, with 10 bases in the middle. There are 14 residues in the CDR3. From germline, CDR1 is PRHDT and CDR2 FYEKMQ (reference sequence). In DNA, the CDR3 is TGTGCCAGCAGCCAGGGATCCCCTAACTATGGCTACACCTTC. It specifies CASSQGSPNYGYTF.

The gene calls are TRBV7-8 and TRBJ2-7; D might be TRBD1 (5 bases). Per the germline V gene, CDR1 is SGHVS and CDR2 is FQNEAQ. There are 16 residues in the CDR3. Deletions cut 1 base from V and 0 bases from J, with 13 bases between. The CDR3 sequence: CASSLGRVVSSYEQYF. CDR3 nucleotide sequence: TGTGCCAGCAGCTTAGGCAGGGTCGTCAGCTCCTACGAGCAGTACTTC.

This chain connects TRBV24-1 to TRBJ1-3; no reliable D call. This CDR3 region has 11 residues. Trimming shortened V by 4 bases and J by 6 bases, and 3 bases separated the two germline ends. Per the germline V gene, CDR1 is KGHDR and CDR2 is SFDVKD. DNA for the CDR3: TGTGCCACCAGTGAAGCAAACACCATATATTTT. The encoded protein is CATSEANTIYF.

The rearrangement links TRBV6-1 to TRBJ1-6, with D perhaps matching TRBD1 (6 bases). This CDR3 comprises 17 residues. Trimming removed 2 bases at V and 7 bases at J, with 18 bases between. The germline V gene has CDR1 MNHNS and CDR2 SASEGT. CDR3 nucleotide sequence: TGTGCCAGCAGTGAATCCTTTCGGACAGTTGGCAATTCACCCCTCCACTTT. Protein: CASSESFRTVGNSPLHF.